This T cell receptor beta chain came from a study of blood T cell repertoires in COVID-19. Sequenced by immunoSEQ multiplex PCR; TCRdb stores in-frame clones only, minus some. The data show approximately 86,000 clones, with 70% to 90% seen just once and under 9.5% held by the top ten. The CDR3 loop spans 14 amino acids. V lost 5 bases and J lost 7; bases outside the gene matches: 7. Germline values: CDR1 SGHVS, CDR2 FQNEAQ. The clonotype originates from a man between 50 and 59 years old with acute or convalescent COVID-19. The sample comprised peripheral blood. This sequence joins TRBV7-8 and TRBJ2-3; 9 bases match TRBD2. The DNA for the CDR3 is TGTGCCAGCAGCATTAGCGGGGGAGCCTATACGCAGTATTTT. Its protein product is CASSISGGAYTQYF.